A selection of T cell receptor beta chains follows, all from one sample in a study of blood T cell repertoires in COVID-19. Using immunoSEQ multiplex PCR, the repertoire was profiled, and TCRdb retains in-frame clones only, with some absent. The sample holds approximately 170,000 clones, about 89% seen once. The material sequenced was PBMCs or T cells enriched from blood (not recorded which). Receptors were obtained from a woman under 30 who had recovered from COVID-19. CDR3s include the opening cysteine and the closing phenylalanine or tryptophan. A D gene is named only where the DNA matches it firmly. Only part of the rows carry a size: once, few, many, or a class if the clone is expanded.

V	J	size	D	CDR3	DNA
TRBV5-5	TRBJ2-6	NA	NA	CASRRVTGANVLTF	TGTGCCAGCAGGAGAGTTACTGGGGCCAACGTCCTGACTTTC
TRBV6-1	TRBJ2-7	NA	NA	CASSEARGWSSSYEQYF	TGTGCCAGCAGTGAAGCGCGGGGTTGGTCCTCCTCCTACGAGCAGTACTTC
TRBV6-5	TRBJ2-7	NA	TRBD2	CASSLAGGHEQYF	TGTGCCAGCAGTCTCGCGGGGGGCCACGAGCAGTACTTC
TRBV7-2	TRBJ2-5	NA	NA	CASSPSGETQYF	TGTGCCAGCAGTCCGTCAGGAGAGACCCAGTACTTC
TRBV28	TRBJ2-3	NA	NA	CASSLMGDGTDTQYF	TGTGCCAGCAGTTTAATGGGCGACGGCACAGATACGCAGTATTTT
TRBV5-1	TRBJ2-2	few	TRBD1	CASSFTGVGELFF	TGCGCCAGCAGCTTTACAGGGGTTGGGGAGCTGTTTTTT
TRBV27	TRBJ1-2	NA	NA	CASSLQGIANYGYTF	TGTGCCAGCAGTTTACAGGGTATTGCGAACTATGGCTACACCTTC
TRBV5-6	TRBJ2-1	NA	NA	CASSLGGGSYNEQFF	TGTGCCAGCAGCTTGGGCGGCGGATCCTACAATGAGCAGTTCTTC
TRBV5-1	TRBJ2-7	NA	TRBD2	CASSLVRGRDPYEQYF	TGCGCCAGCAGCTTGGTGCGCGGGAGAGACCCCTACGAGCAGTACTTC
TRBV7-9	TRBJ1-4	NA	TRBD1	CASRTGVEKLFF	TGTGCCAGCAGGACAGGGGTTGAAAAACTGTTTTTT
TRBV28	TRBJ1-2	NA	NA	CASSRGEGHTF	TGTGCCAGCAGTCGGGGGGAAGGCCACACCTTC
TRBV19	TRBJ2-2	once	TRBD1	CASHAGTAATGELFF	TGTGCCAGCCACGCCGGGACAGCAGCCACCGGGGAGCTGTTTTTT
TRBV27	TRBJ2-2	once	TRBD2	CASSSPGLASVVTGELFF	TGTGCCAGCAGTTCACCGGGACTAGCCTCCGTAGTCACCGGGGAGCTGTTTTTT
TRBV5-1	TRBJ2-5	NA	NA	CASSSEGGWPEETQYF	TGCGCCAGCAGCTCGGAGGGCGGGTGGCCGGAGGAGACCCAGTACTTC
TRBV19	TRBJ2-1	NA	TRBD1	CASSLGVGQGVNEQFF	TGTGCCAGTAGTTTGGGTGTGGGACAGGGTGTCAATGAGCAGTTCTTC
TRBV6-2/TRBV6-3	TRBJ2-1	NA	TRBD1	CASSYGVGVDGQGVNEQFF	TGTGCCAGCAGTTACGGGGTCGGGGTTGATGGGCAGGGGGTTAATGAGCAGTTCTTC
TRBV3-1/TRBV3-2	TRBJ1-4	NA	NA	CASSQDGGGSEKLFF	TGTGCCAGCAGCCAAGATGGGGGGGGGAGTGAAAAACTGTTTTTT
TRBV7-9	TRBJ1-3	NA	NA	CASSPRRASGNTIYF	TGTGCCAGCAGTCCGAGGAGGGCCTCTGGAAACACCATATATTTT
TRBV4-2	TRBJ2-1	once	NA	CASSQGVQYNEQFF	TGTGCCAGCAGCCAAGGGGTACAGTACAATGAGCAGTTCTTC
TRBV28	TRBJ2-3	NA	NA	CASRMRIRTDTQYF	TGTGCCAGCAGAATGAGGATTCGCACAGATACGCAGTATTTT
TRBV7-9	TRBJ1-5	NA	NA	CASSPGIMDQPQHF	TGTGCCAGCAGCCCGGGAATCATGGATCAGCCCCAGCATTTT
TRBV27	TRBJ2-1	NA	NA	CASRIEGDNEQFF	TGTGCCAGCAGAATAGAAGGAGACAATGAGCAGTTCTTC
TRBV6-5	TRBJ2-1	NA	TRBD2	CASSYVQRERREQFF	TGTGCCAGCAGTTATGTCCAGCGGGAAAGGCGGGAGCAGTTCTTC
TRBV9	TRBJ2-7	NA	TRBD2	CASSVGTSGSEQYF	TGTGCCAGCAGCGTGGGGACTAGCGGGAGCGAGCAGTACTTC
TRBV19	TRBJ2-5	NA	TRBD2	CASSTSGGAGGIKTQYF	TGTGCCAGTAGTACAAGCGGGGGAGCGGGAGGGATCAAGACCCAGTACTTC
TRBV5-4	TRBJ1-1	few	TRBD1	CASSILQGAVEAFF	TGTGCCAGCAGCATTCTACAGGGGGCGGTTGAAGCTTTCTTT
TRBV4-1	TRBJ2-6	NA	NA	CASSQGGIAGANVLTF	TGCGCCAGCAGCCAAGGCGGGATAGCGGGGGCCAACGTCCTGACTTTC
TRBV30	TRBJ1-5	NA	TRBD1	CAWSSGQGDQPQHF	TGTGCCTGGAGTTCCGGACAGGGGGATCAGCCCCAGCATTTT
TRBV11-3	TRBJ2-7	NA	TRBD2	CASSLGGRGEQYF	TGTGCCAGCAGCTTGGGCGGGAGGGGCGAGCAGTACTTC
TRBV28	TRBJ2-7	NA	NA	CASSFGSDYEQYF	TGTGCCAGCAGTTTCGGGAGCGACTACGAGCAGTACTTC
TRBV18	TRBJ2-3	NA	NA	CASSPSVASTDTQYF	TGTGCCAGCTCCCCAAGCGTGGCGAGCACAGATACGCAGTATTTT